One sample yielded the 4 T cell receptor beta chains listed below, sequenced in a study of breast tumors, draining lymph nodes, adjacent tissues. TCRdb redid the calling of the multiplex PCR reads with MiXCR, one entry per CDR3 protein. This sample has 200,000 or so distinct CDR3 sequences, with 30% to 40% found just once. Samples came from axillary lymph nodes draining the breast cancer. Sample: axillary lymph node tissue. These receptor sequences come from a female donor with breast cancer. Some clones in this sample may be carry-over from other donors' samples.

By its share, this clonotype is medium-sized. The chain couples TRBV9 to TRBJ2-3, with a tentative D call TRBD2 (7 bases). The germline V and J ends were trimmed by 3 bases and 2 bases, with 16 bases remaining between them. CDR3 length: 16 amino acids. From germline, CDR1 is SGDLS and CDR2 YYNGEE. CDR3 DNA sequence: TGTGCCAGCAGCGAGGAGGGGGGACTAACCACAGATACGCAGTATTTT. Translating gives CASSEEGGLTTDTQYF. The variable domain in full, completed from reference TRBV9 and TRBJ2-3, reads DSGVTQTPKHLITATGQRVTLRCSPRSGDLSVYWYQQSLDQGLQFLIQYYNGEERAKGNILERFSAQQFPDLHSELNLSSLELGDSALYFCASSEEGGLTTDTQYFGPGTRLTVL.

This clonotype was seen repeatedly, ten times or more. The V call is TRBV6-5, the J call TRBJ1-3; D is unclear. Trimming shortened V by 1 base and J by 2 bases, and 9 bases separated the two germline ends. Germline CDR1 reads MNHEY; CDR2 reads SVGAGI. The CDR3 length is 15 residues. The CDR3 region is CASSYFQGPGNTIYF. The CDR3 nucleotides are TGTGCCAGCAGTTACTTTCAAGGGCCTGGAAACACCATATATTTT.

This clonotype was counted ten times or more. This chain uses TRBV6-1 with TRBJ1-5, with D hard to call. Germline V lookup: CDR1 MNHNS, CDR2 SASEGT. Trimming stripped 1 base from V and 6 bases from J, with 7 bases between. The CDR3 length is 13 residues. Here the CDR3 reads CASSEVGFQPQHF. DNA for the CDR3: TGTGCCAGCAGTGAAGTCGGGTTTCAGCCCCAGCATTTT.

This clonotype was seen many times. The V and J genes are TRBV7-6 and TRBJ2-3; the match to TRBD2 covers 14 bases. From germline, CDR1 is SGHVS and CDR2 FNYEAQ. This CDR3 spans 15 amino acids. Trimming at V came to 4 bases and at J to 8 bases, leaving 5 bases not matched to a gene. The chain's CDR3 is CASSSRLAGGPTQYF. CDR3 in DNA: TGTGCCAGCAGCTCCCGACTAGCGGGGGGGCCTACGCAGTATTTT.